The 16 T cell receptor beta chains in this list originate from one sample, sequenced in a study of blood T cells in healthy people across ages. The authors ran a second PCR of roughly 6 to 12 cycles using a sample-barcoded 5' primer and a J-beta primer mix. TCRdb ran MiXCR on the 5' RACE reads and lists one entry per CDR3 protein. The sample has about 780,000 distinct CDR3 sequences; 35% to 60% are singletons. The specimen sequenced was blood. These receptor sequences come from a man older than 75 in good health.

V is TRBV9 and J is TRBJ2-5, with 13 bases fitting TRBD2. This CDR3 is built from 16 residues. Losses at the gene ends were 0 bases for V and 4 bases for J; bases not matched to a gene: 3. CDR1 is SGDLS, CDR2 YYNGEE, per germline. CDR3 coding DNA: TGTGCCAGCAGCGTAGGGACTAGCGGGAGCGGAGAGACCCAGTACTTC. Amino acid sequence: CASSVGTSGSGETQYF. The variable domain in full, completed from reference TRBV9 and TRBJ2-5, reads DSGVTQTPKHLITATGQRVTLRCSPRSGDLSVYWYQQSLDQGLQFLIQYYNGEERAKGNILERFSAQQFPDLHSELNLSSLELGDSALYFCASSVGTSGSGETQYFGPGTRLLVL.

The genes are TRBV6-5 and TRBJ2-3, with 9 positions matching TRBD1. Losses at the gene ends were 7 bases for V and 5 bases for J; bases not matched to a gene: 10. The CDR3 sequence is 15 residues long. The V gene's germline CDR1 is MNHEY and CDR2 SVGAGI. The CDR3: CASKTYRGHKDTQYF. In DNA form, the CDR3 reads TGTGCCAGCAAAACTTACAGGGGGCATAAAGATACGCAGTATTTT.

This rearrangement joins TRBV29-1 to TRBJ2-7, with D possibly TRBD2 on 7 matching bases. The CDR3 length is 14 residues. The V and J ends lost 7 bases and 2 bases respectively, with 18 bases between them. The germline gives CDR1 SQVTM, CDR2 ANQGSEA. CDR3 nucleotide sequence: TGCAGCGCCAGTGGGGGGGCCGTCGCCTACGAGCAGTACTTC. Its protein is CSASGGAVAYEQYF.

The gene calls are TRBV14 and TRBJ2-1, with D possibly TRBD2 on 7 matching bases. V lost 1 base, J lost 4 bases, and 14 bases lay in between. From germline, CDR1 is SGHDN and CDR2 FVKESK. The CDR3 is 16 amino acids. The CDR3 spells CASSQGSAGAYNEQFF. For the CDR3, the DNA is TGTGCCAGCAGCCAAGGCTCGGCGGGGGCTTACAATGAGCAGTTCTTC.

This clonotype has more than one count but fewer than ten. This chain links TRBV5-1 with TRBJ1-2; 7 positions agree with TRBD1. V dropped 4 bases and J dropped 8; count of bases not matched to a gene: 11. The CDR3 runs to 14 residues. Per germline, CDR1 SGHRS and CDR2 YFSETQ. CDR3 coding DNA: TGCGCCAGCAGCGTACCGGGACAGCAAACGGGCTACACCTTC. Translated, it gives CASSVPGQQTGYTF.

The V call is TRBV5-1, the J call TRBJ2-5, with TRBD2 matching over 9 bases. TRBJ2-7 matches the DNA end more closely, so the J call is doubtful. CDR3 size: 16 residues. Germline V gives CDR1 SGHRS, CDR2 YFSETQ. In nucleotides, the CDR3 is TGCGCCAGCAGCACCGGAAGGCGGGAGGGCCGGTACGAGCAGTACTTC. Translated: CASSTGRREGRYEQYF.

This clonotype was observed a few times. V and J are TRBV12-3 or TRBV12-4 and TRBJ2-1, with TRBD2 as a possible D gene (7 bases). This CDR3 has 13 residues. V shed 10 bases and J shed 7 bases, with 17 bases lying between them. The CDR3 reads CATGEGDRNEQFF. The DNA for the CDR3 is TGTGCCACCGGGGAGGGGGATCGGAATGAGCAGTTCTTC.

This clonotype was detected only a few times. The V and J genes are TRBV29-1 and TRBJ1-1; D might be TRBD1 (5 bases). The CDR3 covers 12 residues. Germline CDR1 is SQVTM and CDR2 is ANQGSEA. Trimming left V 4 bases short and J 2 bases short, with 8 bases between. The chain's CDR3 is CSVATANTEAFF. The CDR3 DNA follows: TGCAGCGTTGCGACAGCAAACACTGAAGCTTTCTTT. Together with reference TRBV29-1 and TRBJ1-1, the CDR3 gives the full variable domain: SAVISQKPSRDICQRGTSLTIQCQVDSQVTMMFWYRQQPGQSLTLIATANQGSEATYESGFVIDKFPISRPNLTFSTLTVSNMSPEDSSIYLCSVATANTEAFFGQGTRLTVV.

The chain employs TRBV5-1 and TRBJ2-1; TRBD2 aligns across 7 bases. This CDR3 contains 15 residues. CDR1 and CDR2 (germline): SGHRS, YFSETQ. After removal of 5 bases from V and 5 bases from J, the junction contained 10 bases not matched to a gene. CDR3 coding DNA: TGCGCCAGCAGTCCCCGGGGCGGGGGTCACAATGAGCAGTTCTTC. Protein sequence: CASSPRGGGHNEQFF.

This chain links TRBV6-5 with TRBJ2-7; 11 nucleotides align to TRBD2. Gene TRBJ2-5 matches the end of the DNA better, so the J call may be wrong. Looked up from germline, CDR1 is MNHEY and CDR2 is SVGAGI. The CDR3 totals 16 residues. CDR3 residues: CASSYGTSGWEETQYF. The CDR3 DNA is TGTGCCAGCAGTTACGGGACTAGCGGATGGGAAGAGACCCAGTACTTC.

This clonotype occurred a few times. The chain recombines TRBV3-1 with TRBJ2-7; the D gene is possibly TRBD1 (6 bases). The V end lost 1 base, the J end lost 5 bases, and 12 bases lay between the germline ends. The CDR3 runs to 14 residues. CDR1 LGHDT and CDR2 YNNKEL come from the germline V gene (reference sequence). CDR3 nucleotide sequence: TGTGCCAGCAGCCAAGTCCAGGGGTCCGACGAGCAGTACTTC. This sequence encodes CASSQVQGSDEQYF.

The gene calls are TRBV4-2 and TRBJ2-3, with 9 bases that match TRBD2. There are 16 residues in the CDR3. The V and J ends lost 2 bases and 3 bases, in that order; junction bases with no gene match: 6. Germline lookup yields CDR1 LGHNA and CDR2 YNFKEQ. CDR3 loop: CASSQLAGGETDTQYF. The CDR3 nucleotides read TGTGCCAGCAGCCAACTTGCGGGAGGGGAGACAGATACGCAGTATTTT.

Here the CDR3 DNA reads TGTGCCACCAGTGATGTGCATTTTGTCGGCAAGGCCCAGTACTTC. Amino acids: CATSDVHFVGKAQYF. The chain recombines TRBV24-1 with TRBJ2-5; D not certain. V was trimmed by 3 bases and J by 9 bases, leaving 19 bases between them. The germline CDR1 and CDR2 sequences are KGHDR and SFDVKD. This CDR3 has 15 amino acids.

This clonotype was detected many times. The chain couples TRBV29-1 to TRBJ2-7; 11 bases line up with TRBD1. Germline V gives CDR1 SQVTM, CDR2 ANQGSEA. The CDR3 extends over 14 amino acids. Unmatched junction bases numbered 5, after V lost 3 bases and J lost 4 bases. The CDR3 DNA reads as TGCAGCGTTGACTCCGGGACAGGGGGGTACGAGCAGTACTTC. This sequence encodes CSVDSGTGGYEQYF.

This chain links TRBV2 with TRBJ2-1; D gene ambiguous. Trimming shortened V by 6 bases and J by 12 bases, and 21 bases separated the two germline ends. Germline CDR1 reads SNHLY; CDR2 reads FYNNEI. The CDR3 covers 14 residues. The CDR3 DNA reads TGTGCCAGCAGCCAGTCTAATGGTCCCGGCGGGCAGTTCTTC. This gives the protein CASSQSNGPGGQFF. Full variable domain (missing parts from reference TRBV2 and TRBJ2-1): EPEVTQTPSHQVTQMGQEVILRCVPISNHLYFYWYRQILGQKVEFLVSFYNNEISEKSEIFDDQFSVERPDGSNFTLKIRSTKLEDSAMYFCASSQSNGPGGQFFGPGTRLTVL.

The sample holds a few counts of this clonotype. The chain uses TRBV6-4 and TRBJ2-1; TRBD2 agrees at 9 bases. V shed 2 bases, J shed 3 bases, and the junction held 26 bases outside the gene matches. The CDR3 is made up of 23 amino acids. Per germline, CDR1 MRHNA and CDR2 SNTAGT. For the CDR3, the DNA is TGTGCCAGCAGTGACCCGATGTTTTCGCGGGAGGGCGGAGAGATGAACAACTACAATGAGCAGTTCTTC. Translated, it gives CASSDPMFSREGGEMNNYNEQFF.